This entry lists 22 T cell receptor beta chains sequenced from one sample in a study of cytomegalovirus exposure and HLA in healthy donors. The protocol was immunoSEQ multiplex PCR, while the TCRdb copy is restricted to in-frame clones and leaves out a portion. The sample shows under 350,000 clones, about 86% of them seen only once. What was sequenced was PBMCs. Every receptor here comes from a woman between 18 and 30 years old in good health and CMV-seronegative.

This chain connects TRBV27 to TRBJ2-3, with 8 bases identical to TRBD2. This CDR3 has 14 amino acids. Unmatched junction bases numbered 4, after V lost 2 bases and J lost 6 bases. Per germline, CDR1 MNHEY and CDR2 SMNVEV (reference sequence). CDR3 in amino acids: CASSLAGGWDTQYF. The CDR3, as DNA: TGTGCCAGCAGTTTAGCGGGAGGATGGGATACGCAGTATTTT.

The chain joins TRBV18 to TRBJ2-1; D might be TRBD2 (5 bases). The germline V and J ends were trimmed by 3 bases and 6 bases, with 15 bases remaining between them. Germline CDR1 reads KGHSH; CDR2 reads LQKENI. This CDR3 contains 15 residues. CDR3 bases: TGTGCCAGCTCACCCCTTTCCGAGGGTGGCAATGAGCAGTTCTTC. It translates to CASSPLSEGGNEQFF.

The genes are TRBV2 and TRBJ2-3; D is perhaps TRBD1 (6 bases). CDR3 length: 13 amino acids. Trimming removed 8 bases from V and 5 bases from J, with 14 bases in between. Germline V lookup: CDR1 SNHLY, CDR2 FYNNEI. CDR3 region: CASWGRGQDTQYF. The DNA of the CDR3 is TGTGCCAGCTGGGGTCGGGGACAAGATACGCAGTATTTT. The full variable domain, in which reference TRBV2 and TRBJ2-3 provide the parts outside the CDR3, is EPEVTQTPSHQVTQMGQEVILRCVPISNHLYFYWYRQILGQKVEFLVSFYNNEISEKSEIFDDQFSVERPDGSNFTLKIRSTKLEDSAMYFCASWGRGQDTQYFGPGTRLTVL.

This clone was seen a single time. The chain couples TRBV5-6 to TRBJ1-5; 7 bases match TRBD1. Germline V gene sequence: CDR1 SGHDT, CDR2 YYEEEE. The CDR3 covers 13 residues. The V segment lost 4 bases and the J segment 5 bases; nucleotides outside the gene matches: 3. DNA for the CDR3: TGTGCCAGCAGCCGACAGGGCCATCAGCCCCAGCATTTT. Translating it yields CASSRQGHQPQHF.

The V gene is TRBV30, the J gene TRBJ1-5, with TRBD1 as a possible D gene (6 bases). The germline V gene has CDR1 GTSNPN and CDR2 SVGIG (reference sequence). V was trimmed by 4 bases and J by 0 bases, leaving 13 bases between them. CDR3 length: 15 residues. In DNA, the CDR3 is TGTGCCTGGAATGAAGGACAGTTTAGCAATCAGCCCCAGCATTTT. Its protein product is CAWNEGQFSNQPQHF.

This CDR3 is CASSQGQGAVFYEQYF. CDR3 bases: TGTGCCAGCAGTCAGGGACAGGGGGCGGTTTTCTACGAGCAGTACTTC. The chain has TRBV2 and TRBJ2-7, with 12 bases that match TRBD1. The CDR3 is made up of 16 amino acids. The junction had 8 bases not matched to a gene; V was cut back by 5 bases and J by 3 bases. Germline V gives CDR1 SNHLY, CDR2 FYNNEI.

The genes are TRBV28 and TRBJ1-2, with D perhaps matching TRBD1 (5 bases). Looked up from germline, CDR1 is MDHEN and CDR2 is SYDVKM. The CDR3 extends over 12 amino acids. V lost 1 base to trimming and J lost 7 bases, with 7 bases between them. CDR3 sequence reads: CASSLLRGGYTF. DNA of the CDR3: TGTGCCAGCAGTTTATTAAGGGGTGGCTACACCTTC.

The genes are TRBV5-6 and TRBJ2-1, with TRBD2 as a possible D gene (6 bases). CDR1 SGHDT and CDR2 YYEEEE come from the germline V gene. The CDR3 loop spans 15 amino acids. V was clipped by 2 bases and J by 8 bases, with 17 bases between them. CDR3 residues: CASSFERVPRHEQFF. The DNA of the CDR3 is TGTGCCAGCAGCTTCGAGCGGGTGCCCCGCCATGAGCAGTTCTTC.

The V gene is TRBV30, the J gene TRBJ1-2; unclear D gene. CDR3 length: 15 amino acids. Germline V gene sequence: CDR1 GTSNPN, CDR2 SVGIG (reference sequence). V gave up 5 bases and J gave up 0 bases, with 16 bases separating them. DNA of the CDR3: TGTGCCTGGGCCCCGCGGGGAGAGGCTAACTATGGCTACACCTTC. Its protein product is CAWAPRGEANYGYTF.

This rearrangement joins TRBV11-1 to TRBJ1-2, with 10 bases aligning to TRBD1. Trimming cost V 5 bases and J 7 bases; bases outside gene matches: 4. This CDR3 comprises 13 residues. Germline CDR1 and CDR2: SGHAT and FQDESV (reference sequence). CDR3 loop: CASSRRTGGGYTF. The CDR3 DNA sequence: TGTGCCAGCAGCCGCCGGACAGGGGGTGGCTACACCTTC.

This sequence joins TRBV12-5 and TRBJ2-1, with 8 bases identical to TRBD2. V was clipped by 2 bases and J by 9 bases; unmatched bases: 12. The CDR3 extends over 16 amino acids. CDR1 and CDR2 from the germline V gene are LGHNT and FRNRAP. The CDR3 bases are TGTGCTAGTGGTTTGAACCCAAGCGGGGGAGTCGGTGAGCAGTTCTTC. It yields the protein CASGLNPSGGVGEQFF. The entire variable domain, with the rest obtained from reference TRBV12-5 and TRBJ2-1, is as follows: DARVTQTPRHKVTEMGQEVTMRCQPILGHNTVFWYRQTMMQGLELLAYFRNRAPLDDSGMPKDRFSAEMPDATLATLKIQPSEPRDSAVYFCASGLNPSGGVGEQFFGPGTRLTVL.

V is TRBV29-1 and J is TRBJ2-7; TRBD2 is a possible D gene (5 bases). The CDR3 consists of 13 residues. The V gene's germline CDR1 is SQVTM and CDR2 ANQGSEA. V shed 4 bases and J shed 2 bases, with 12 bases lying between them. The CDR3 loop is CSVVAGNTYEQYF. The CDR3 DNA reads TGCAGCGTTGTGGCGGGCAATACCTACGAGCAGTACTTC.

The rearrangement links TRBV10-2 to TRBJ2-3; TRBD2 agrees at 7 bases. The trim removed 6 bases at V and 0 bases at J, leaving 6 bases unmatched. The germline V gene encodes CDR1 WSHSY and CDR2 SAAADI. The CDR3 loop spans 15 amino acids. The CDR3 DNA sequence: TGCGCCAGCAGCCGCGGGGGACCTAGCACAGATACGCAGTATTTT. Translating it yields CASSRGGPSTDTQYF.

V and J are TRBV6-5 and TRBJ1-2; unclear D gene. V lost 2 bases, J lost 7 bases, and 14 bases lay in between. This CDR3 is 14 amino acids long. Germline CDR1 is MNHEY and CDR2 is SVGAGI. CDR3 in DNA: TGTGCCAGCAGTTACGGCGGTTCCCCGAGTGGCTACACCTTC. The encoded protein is CASSYGGSPSGYTF.

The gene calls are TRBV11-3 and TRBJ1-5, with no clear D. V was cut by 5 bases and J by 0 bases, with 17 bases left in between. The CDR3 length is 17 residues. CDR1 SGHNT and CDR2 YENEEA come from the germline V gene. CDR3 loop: CASSPKRGQYSNQPQHF. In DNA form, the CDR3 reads TGTGCCAGCAGCCCTAAACGTGGGCAGTATAGCAATCAGCCCCAGCATTTT.

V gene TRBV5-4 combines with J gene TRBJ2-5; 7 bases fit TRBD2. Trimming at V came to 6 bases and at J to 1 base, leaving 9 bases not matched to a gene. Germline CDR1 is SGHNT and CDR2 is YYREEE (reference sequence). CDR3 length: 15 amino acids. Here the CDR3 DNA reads TGTGCCAGCACCGCCAGGGAGGGAATCCAAGAGACCCAGTACTTC. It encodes CASTAREGIQETQYF.

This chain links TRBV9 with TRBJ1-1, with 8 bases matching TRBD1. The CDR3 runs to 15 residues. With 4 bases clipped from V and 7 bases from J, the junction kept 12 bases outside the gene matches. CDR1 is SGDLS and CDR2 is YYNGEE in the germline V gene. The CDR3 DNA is TGTGCCAGCAGCCCCTTCAACCCAGGGGGCTTTGAAGCTTTCTTT. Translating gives CASSPFNPGGFEAFF.

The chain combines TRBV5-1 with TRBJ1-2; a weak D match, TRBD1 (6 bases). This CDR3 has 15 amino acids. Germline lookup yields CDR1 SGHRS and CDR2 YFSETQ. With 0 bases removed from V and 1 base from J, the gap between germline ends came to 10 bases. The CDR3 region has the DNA TGCGCCAGCAGCTTGGGCAGGGGCCGTAACTATGGCTACACCTTC. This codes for CASSLGRGRNYGYTF.

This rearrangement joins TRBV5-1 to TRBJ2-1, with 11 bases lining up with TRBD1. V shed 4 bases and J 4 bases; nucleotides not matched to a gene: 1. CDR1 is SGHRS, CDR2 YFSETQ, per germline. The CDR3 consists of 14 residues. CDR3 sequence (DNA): TGCGCCAGCAGCGGGACAGGGGGATACAATGAGCAGTTCTTC. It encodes CASSGTGGYNEQFF.

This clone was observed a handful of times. CDR3 sequence (DNA): TGTGCCAGCTCACCCGGGACAGGGGGTACGGGCAATGAGCAGTTCTTC. Protein: CASSPGTGGTGNEQFF. J is TRBJ2-1 and V is TRBV18, with TRBD1 identical over 11 bases. Looked up from germline, CDR1 is KGHSH and CDR2 is LQKENI. V lost 3 bases, J lost 6 bases, and 7 bases stayed unmatched. The length of the CDR3 is 16 residues.

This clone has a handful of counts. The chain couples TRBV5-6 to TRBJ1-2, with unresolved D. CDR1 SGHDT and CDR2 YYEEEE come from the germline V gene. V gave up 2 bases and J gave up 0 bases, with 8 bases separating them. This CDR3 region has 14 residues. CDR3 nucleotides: TGTGCCAGCAGCTTCGAGTATGCTAACTATGGCTACACCTTC. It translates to CASSFEYANYGYTF.

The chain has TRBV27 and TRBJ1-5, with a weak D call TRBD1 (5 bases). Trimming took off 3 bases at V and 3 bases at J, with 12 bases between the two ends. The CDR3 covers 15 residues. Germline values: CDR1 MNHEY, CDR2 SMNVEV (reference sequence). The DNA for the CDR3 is TGTGCCAGCAGTTTTACGGGGGGGTTCAATCAGCCCCAGCATTTT. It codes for CASSFTGGFNQPQHF.